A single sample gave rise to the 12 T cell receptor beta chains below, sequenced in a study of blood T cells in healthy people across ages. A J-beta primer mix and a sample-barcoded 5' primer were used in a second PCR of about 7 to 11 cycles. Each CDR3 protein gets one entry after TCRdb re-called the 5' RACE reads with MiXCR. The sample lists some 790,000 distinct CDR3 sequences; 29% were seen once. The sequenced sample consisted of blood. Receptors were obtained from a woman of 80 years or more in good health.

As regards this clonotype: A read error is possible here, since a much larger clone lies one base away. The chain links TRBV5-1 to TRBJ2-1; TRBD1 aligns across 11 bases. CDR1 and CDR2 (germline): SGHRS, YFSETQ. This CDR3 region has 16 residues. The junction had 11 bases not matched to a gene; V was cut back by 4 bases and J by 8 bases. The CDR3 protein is CASSLGTGGRRDEQFF. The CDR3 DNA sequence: TGCGCCAGCAGCCTAGGGACAGGGGGGAGGAGGGATGAGCAGTTCTTC.

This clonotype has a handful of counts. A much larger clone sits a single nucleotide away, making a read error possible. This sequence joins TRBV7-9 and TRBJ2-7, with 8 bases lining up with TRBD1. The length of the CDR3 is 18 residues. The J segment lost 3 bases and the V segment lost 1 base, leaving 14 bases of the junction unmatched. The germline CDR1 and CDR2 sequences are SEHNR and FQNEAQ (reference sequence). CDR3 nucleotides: TGTGCCAGCAGCTTAGGGGTACCGGGACAGGCCTTCTGCTACGAGCAGTACTTC. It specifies CASSLGVPGQAFCYEQYF.

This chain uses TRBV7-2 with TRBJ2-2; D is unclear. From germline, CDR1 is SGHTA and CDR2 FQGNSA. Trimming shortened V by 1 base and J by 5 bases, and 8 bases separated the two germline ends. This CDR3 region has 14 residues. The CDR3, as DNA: TGTGCCAGCAGCTTAGGGAGTAAGACCGGGGAGCTGTTTTTT. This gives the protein CASSLGSKTGELFF.

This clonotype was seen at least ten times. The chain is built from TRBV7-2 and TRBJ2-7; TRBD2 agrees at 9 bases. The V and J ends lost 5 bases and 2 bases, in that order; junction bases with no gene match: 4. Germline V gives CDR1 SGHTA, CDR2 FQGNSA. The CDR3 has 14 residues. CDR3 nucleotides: TGTGCCAGCAGCCGGGCGGGGGGGCCCTACGAGCAGTACTTC. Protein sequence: CASSRAGGPYEQYF.

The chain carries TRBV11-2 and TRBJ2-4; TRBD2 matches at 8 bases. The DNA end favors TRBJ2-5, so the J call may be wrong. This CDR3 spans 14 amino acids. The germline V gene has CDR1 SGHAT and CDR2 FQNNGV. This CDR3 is CASSYLIAGETQYF. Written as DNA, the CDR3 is TGTGCCAGCAGTTACCTCATAGCGGGGGAGACCCAGTACTTC.

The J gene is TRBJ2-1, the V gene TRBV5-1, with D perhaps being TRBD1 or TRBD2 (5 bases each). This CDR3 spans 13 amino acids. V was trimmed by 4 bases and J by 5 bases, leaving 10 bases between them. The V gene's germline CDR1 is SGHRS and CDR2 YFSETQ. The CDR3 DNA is TGCGCCAGCAGCCGGGGACCCGACAATGAGCAGTTCTTC. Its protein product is CASSRGPDNEQFF.

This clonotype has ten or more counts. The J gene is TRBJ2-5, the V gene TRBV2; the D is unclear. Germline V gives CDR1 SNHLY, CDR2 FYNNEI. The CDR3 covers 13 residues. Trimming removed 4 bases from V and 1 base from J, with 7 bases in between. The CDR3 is CASSGSPQETQYF. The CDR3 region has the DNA TGTGCCAGCAGTGGGAGTCCCCAAGAGACCCAGTACTTC. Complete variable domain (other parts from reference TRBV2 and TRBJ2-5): EPEVTQTPSHQVTQMGQEVILRCVPISNHLYFYWYRQILGQKVEFLVSFYNNEISEKSEIFDDQFSVERPDGSNFTLKIRSTKLEDSAMYFCASSGSPQETQYFGPGTRLLVL.

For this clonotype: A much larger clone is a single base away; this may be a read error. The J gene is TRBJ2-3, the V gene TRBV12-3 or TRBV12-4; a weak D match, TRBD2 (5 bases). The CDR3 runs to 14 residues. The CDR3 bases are TGTGCCAGCAAGCACAGACCTAGCACAGATGCGCAGTATTTT. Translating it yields CASKHRPSTDAQYF.

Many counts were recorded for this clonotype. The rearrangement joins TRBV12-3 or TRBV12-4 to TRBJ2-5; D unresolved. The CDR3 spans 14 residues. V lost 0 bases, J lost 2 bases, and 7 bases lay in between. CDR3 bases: TGTGCCAGCAGTTTAGCGCAGACTCAAGAGACCCAGTACTTC. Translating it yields CASSLAQTQETQYF.

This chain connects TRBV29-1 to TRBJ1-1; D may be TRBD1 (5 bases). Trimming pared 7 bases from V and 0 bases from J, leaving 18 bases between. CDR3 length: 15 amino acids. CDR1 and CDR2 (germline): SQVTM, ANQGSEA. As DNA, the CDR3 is TGCAGCGCTAGCCTATCTGACAGAATGAACACTGAAGCTTTCTTT. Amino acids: CSASLSDRMNTEAFF.

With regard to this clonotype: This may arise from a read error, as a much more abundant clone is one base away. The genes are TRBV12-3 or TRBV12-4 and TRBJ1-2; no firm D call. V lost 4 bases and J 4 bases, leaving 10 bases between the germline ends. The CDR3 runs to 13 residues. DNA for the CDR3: TGTGCCAGCAGTTCCGGGTCGGGCTATGGCTACACCTTC. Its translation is CASSSGSGYGYTF.

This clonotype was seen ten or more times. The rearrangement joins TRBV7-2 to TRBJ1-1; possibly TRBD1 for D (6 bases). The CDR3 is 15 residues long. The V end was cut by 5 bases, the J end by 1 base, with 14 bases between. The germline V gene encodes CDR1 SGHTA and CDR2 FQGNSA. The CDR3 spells CASSHDRTRNTEAFF. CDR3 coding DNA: TGTGCCAGCAGCCACGACAGGACTCGGAACACTGAAGCTTTCTTT.